This T cell receptor beta chain derives from a study of blood T cells in healthy people across ages. Study observations and caveats: The unsorted PBMCs prevented any conclusive comparison of naive versus antigen-experienced cells.

This clonotype showed up just a few times. Its antigen is not known. CDR1 is SGHAT and CDR2 is FQNNGV in the germline V gene. This CDR3 is built from 13 residues. Primers used in a second PCR of about 7 to 11 cycles were a sample-barcoded 5' primer and a J-beta primer mix. TCRdb used MiXCR to reprocess the 5' RACE reads, holding one entry per CDR3 protein. The sample yields 1.4 million or so distinct CDR3 sequences, 35% to 45% seen once. The TCR was taken from a woman under 30 in good health. The V gene is TRBV11-2, the J gene TRBJ2-7; 7 nucleotides line up with TRBD2. The DNA end lines up better with TRBJ2-5; the J call may be wrong. What was sequenced was blood. The CDR3 DNA reads as TGTGCCAGCGGATCGAGCGGGGAAGAGACCCAGTACTTC. This sequence encodes CASGSSGEETQYF.